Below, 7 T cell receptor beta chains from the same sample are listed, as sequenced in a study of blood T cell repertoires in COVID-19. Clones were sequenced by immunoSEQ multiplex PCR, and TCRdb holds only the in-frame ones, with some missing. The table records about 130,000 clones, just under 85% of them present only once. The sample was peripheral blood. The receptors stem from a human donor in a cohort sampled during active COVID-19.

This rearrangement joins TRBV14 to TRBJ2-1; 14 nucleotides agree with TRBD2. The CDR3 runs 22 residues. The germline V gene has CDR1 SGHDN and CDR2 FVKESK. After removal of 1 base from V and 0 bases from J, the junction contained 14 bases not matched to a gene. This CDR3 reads CASSQVRERTSGGKPSYNEQFF. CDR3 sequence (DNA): TGTGCCAGCAGCCAAGTCCGCGAAAGGACTAGCGGGGGGAAACCCTCCTACAATGAGCAGTTCTTC.

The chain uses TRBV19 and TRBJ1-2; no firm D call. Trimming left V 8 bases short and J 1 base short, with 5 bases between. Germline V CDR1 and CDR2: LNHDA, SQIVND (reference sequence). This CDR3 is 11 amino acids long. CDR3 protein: CASQNNYGYTF. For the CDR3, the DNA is TGTGCCAGTCAGAATAACTATGGCTACACCTTC.

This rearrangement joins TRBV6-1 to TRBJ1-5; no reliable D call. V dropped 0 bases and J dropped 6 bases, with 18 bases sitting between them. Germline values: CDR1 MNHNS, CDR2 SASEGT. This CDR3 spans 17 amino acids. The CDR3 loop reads CASSEASAGGSRQPQHF. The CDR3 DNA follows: TGTGCCAGCAGTGAAGCCTCCGCGGGAGGGTCTCGTCAGCCCCAGCATTTT.

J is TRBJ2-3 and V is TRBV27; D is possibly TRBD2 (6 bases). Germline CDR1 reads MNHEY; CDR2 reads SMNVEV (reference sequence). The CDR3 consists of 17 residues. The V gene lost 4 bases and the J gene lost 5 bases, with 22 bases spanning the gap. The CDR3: CASSSPLSGLRLDTQYF. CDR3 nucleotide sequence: TGTGCCAGCAGTTCCCCCCTTAGCGGCCTTCGGTTAGATACGCAGTATTTT.

The CDR3 region has the DNA TGTGCCAGCAGCTTAGGGGGGGTATTGAACACTGAAGCTTTCTTT. Translating it yields CASSLGGVLNTEAFF. V usage is TRBV7-2 and J usage is TRBJ1-1; TRBD1 might be the D (5 bases). The CDR3 extends over 15 amino acids. V was trimmed by 1 base and J by 0 bases, leaving 9 bases between them. CDR1 SGHTA and CDR2 FQGNSA come from the germline V gene.

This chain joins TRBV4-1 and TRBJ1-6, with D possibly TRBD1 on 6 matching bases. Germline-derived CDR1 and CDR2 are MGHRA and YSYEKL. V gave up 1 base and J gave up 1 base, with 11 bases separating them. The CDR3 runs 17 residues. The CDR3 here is CASSQGTDLSYNSPLHF. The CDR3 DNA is TGCGCCAGCAGCCAAGGGACAGATCTATCCTATAATTCACCCCTCCACTTT.

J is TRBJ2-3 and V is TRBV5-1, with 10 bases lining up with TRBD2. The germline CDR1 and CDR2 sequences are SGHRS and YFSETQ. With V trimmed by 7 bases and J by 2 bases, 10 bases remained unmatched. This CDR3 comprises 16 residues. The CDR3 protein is CASPGLADYFTDTQYF. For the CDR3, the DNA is TGCGCCAGCCCAGGACTAGCGGATTACTTCACAGATACGCAGTATTTT.